The entry that follows covers one T cell receptor (beta chain) sequence. The data originate from a study of blood T cells in healthy people across ages. It was with a sample-barcoded 5' primer and a J-beta primer mix that a second PCR of roughly 7 to 12 cycles was run. A template-switch adaptor containing 12 random nucleotides labeled each cDNA molecule. MiXCR, applied by TCRdb to the 5' RACE reads, yields one record per CDR3 protein. The sample lists approximately 800,000 distinct CDR3 sequences; approximately 53% were seen once. This CDR3 comprises 16 residues. Germline CDR1 reads SGHAT; CDR2 reads FQNNGV. V lost 5 bases and J 6 bases, leaving 19 bases between the germline ends.

Sequencing was carried out using blood. The receptor was isolated from a man aged 80 or over in good health. The chain combines TRBV11-2 with TRBJ1-4; D is undetermined. The CDR3 spells CASSAGGEWAYEKLFF. The CDR3 DNA is TGTGCCAGCAGCGCGGGCGGGGAATGGGCCTATGAAAAACTGTTTTTT. Full variable domain (outside the CDR3, taken from reference TRBV11-2 and TRBJ1-4): EAGVAQSPRYKIIEKRQSVAFWCNPISGHATLYWYQQILGQGPKLLIQFQNNGVVDDSQLPKDRFSAERLKGVDSTLKIQPAKLEDSAVYLCASSAGGEWAYEKLFFGSGTQLSVL.